This T cell receptor beta chain is from a study of T-cell memory formation after mild COVID-19. Regarding the study as a whole: Mainly CM and EM harbored the contracting CD4+ clones; mainly EMRA harbored the CD8+ ones.

5'RACE primed at constant segments yielded TCR alpha and TCR beta cDNA libraries bearing sample barcodes and UMIs. TCRdb itself ran the 5' RACE reads through MiXCR, one entry per CDR3 protein. The sample has about 44,000 distinct CDR3 sequences, roughly 7% seen once. This clonotype was seen only a few times. Its antigen is as yet unknown. Germline V gives CDR1 KGHDR, CDR2 SFDVKD. Germline trimming cut 1 base from V and 3 bases from J; bases unmatched to any gene: 4. This CDR3 spans 16 amino acids. The receptor was derived from an adult who had mild COVID-19 (a few samples of this study predate the infection). Cell type and time point are not known. The chain is built from TRBV24-1 and TRBJ2-1, with TRBD2 matching 8 bases. Source material: PBMCs or a T cell subset sorted from them (not recorded which). The CDR3 nucleotides are TGTGCCACCAGTGATTTTAGCGGGGTTGACTACAATGAGCAGTTCTTC. This gives the protein CATSDFSGVDYNEQFF.